The next 26 T cell receptor beta chains were all read from a single sample in a study of OX40 agonist ivuxolimab in advanced cancers. Sequenced by immunoSEQ multiplex PCR; TCRdb stores in-frame clones only, minus some. This sample carries roughly 55,000 clones, more than 75% of them seen once, and the ten largest clones take 4% to 4.5%. Sequences were derived from CD4+ or CD8+ T cells sorted from blood, sampled in a trial of the OX40 agonist ivuxolimab. The origin of the receptors is an adult with an advanced solid tumor such as melanoma, head and neck, liver or kidney cancer.

This rearrangement joins TRBV4-3 to TRBJ2-5, with D perhaps TRBD1 (6 bases). Trimming stripped 1 base from V and 4 bases from J, with 13 bases between. The germline V gene encodes CDR1 LGHNA and CDR2 YSLEER. This CDR3 spans 15 amino acids. The CDR3 DNA follows: TGCGCCAGCAGCCAAGGCTTGACAGGTCGAGAGACCCAGTACTTC. It codes for CASSQGLTGRETQYF.

Written as DNA, the CDR3 is TGTGCCAGCAGCAGGGACAGCTACTATGGCTACACCTTC. Amino acids: CASSRDSYYGYTF. The V gene is TRBV7-9, the J gene TRBJ1-2, with TRBD1 matching 7 bases. CDR1 SEHNR and CDR2 FQNEAQ come from the germline V gene (reference sequence). V shed 5 bases and J 3 bases; nucleotides not matched to a gene: 3. CDR3 length equals 13 residues.

The J gene is TRBJ2-1, the V gene TRBV9; D assignment may be TRBD1 or TRBD2 (6 bases each). Trimming left V 0 bases short and J 8 bases short, with 9 bases between. CDR3 length equals 13 residues. From germline, CDR1 is SGDLS and CDR2 YYNGEE. The CDR3 coding sequence is TGTGCCAGCAGCGTAGCCGGGGGCCATGAGCAGTTCTTC. Amino acids: CASSVAGGHEQFF. The full variable domain, rest sourced from reference TRBV9 and TRBJ2-1, is DSGVTQTPKHLITATGQRVTLRCSPRSGDLSVYWYQQSLDQGLQFLIQYYNGEERAKGNILERFSAQQFPDLHSELNLSSLELGDSALYFCASSVAGGHEQFFGPGTRLTVL.

The chain has TRBV18 and TRBJ1-1, with D perhaps TRBD1 (6 bases). The CDR3 has 14 residues. V was cut by 1 base and J by 3 bases, with 9 bases left in between. The germline gives CDR1 KGHSH, CDR2 LQKENI. For the CDR3, the DNA is TGTGCCAGCTCACCACGCAAGGGGGACACTGAAGCTTTCTTT. It is translated as CASSPRKGDTEAFF.

The genes are TRBV11-2 and TRBJ1-6; no firm D call. Deletions cut 0 bases from V and 12 bases from J, with 12 bases between. This CDR3 spans 14 amino acids. CDR1 and CDR2 (germline): SGHAT, FQNNGV. Here the CDR3 DNA reads TGTGCCAGCAGCTTAGAGCCGGACGCTAAACCCCTCCACTTT. Translation gives CASSLEPDAKPLHF.

This clone was detected only a few times. The CDR3 region has the DNA TGTGCCACCAGCAGGGGGTGGGGAACAGATACGCAGTATTTT. Protein sequence: CATSRGWGTDTQYF. The chain has TRBV15 and TRBJ2-3; D gene uncertain. Trimming took 3 bases from V and 3 from J, leaving 10 bases between them. The length of the CDR3 is 14 residues. Germline-derived CDR1 and CDR2 are LNHNV and YYDKDF (reference sequence). The full variable domain, with the rest looked up from reference TRBV15 and TRBJ2-3, is DAMVIQNPRYQVTQFGKPVTLSCSQTLNHNVMYWYQQKSSQAPKLLFHYYDKDFNNEADTPDNFQSRRPNTSFCFLDIRSPGLGDTAMYLCATSRGWGTDTQYFGPGTRLTVL.

V gene TRBV5-6 combines with J gene TRBJ1-2; no firm D call. This CDR3 has 13 residues. Germline lookup yields CDR1 SGHDT and CDR2 YYEEEE. Trimming left V 3 bases short and J 4 bases short, with 10 bases between. The CDR3 sequence is CASSSRSGYGYTF. The CDR3 DNA reads TGTGCCAGCAGCTCTAGATCGGGCTATGGCTACACCTTC.

The CDR3 DNA sequence: TGCGCCAGCAGCAGGACTAGCGGGACCAACAATGAGCAGTTCTTC. As protein: CASSRTSGTNNEQFF. This chain links TRBV10-1 with TRBJ2-1, with 12 bases that match TRBD2. The V segment lost 6 bases and the J segment 5 bases; nucleotides outside the gene matches: 5. This CDR3 is built from 15 residues. Germline values: CDR1 WNHNN, CDR2 SYGVQD (reference sequence).

The genes are TRBV19 and TRBJ1-6; weak D call: TRBD1 (5 bases). Germline V gene lookup returns CDR1 LNHDA and CDR2 SQIVND (reference sequence). Trimming took off 6 bases at V and 4 bases at J, with 13 bases between the two ends. There are 15 residues in the CDR3. DNA of the CDR3: TGTGCCAGTAGCAACGGTGACAGATATAATTCACCCCTCCACTTT. This codes for CASSNGDRYNSPLHF.

The rearrangement joins TRBV19 to TRBJ1-4; TRBD1 is a possible D gene (6 bases). The CDR3 contains 14 residues. Germline V gives CDR1 LNHDA, CDR2 SQIVND (reference sequence). Trimming removed 3 bases from V and 7 bases from J, with 12 bases in between. The CDR3 bases are TGTGCCAGTAGTATGTACAGGGATGGTGAAAAACTGTTTTTT. Translation gives CASSMYRDGEKLFF. Full variable domain (remainder filled in from reference TRBV19 and TRBJ1-4): DGGITQSPKYLFRKEGQNVTLSCEQNLNHDAMYWYRQDPGQGLRLIYYSQIVNDFQKGDIAEGYSVSREKKESFPLTVTSAQKNPTAFYLCASSMYRDGEKLFFGSGTQLSVL.

The rearrangement links TRBV19 to TRBJ1-2; 8 bases line up with TRBD1. The CDR3 totals 13 residues. Germline CDR1 LNHDA, CDR2 SQIVND (reference sequence). V was pared by 4 bases and J by 6 bases, with 4 bases of the junction left unmatched. The CDR3: CASSSTGGNGYTF. The CDR3 bases are TGTGCCAGTAGTAGCACAGGGGGTAATGGCTACACCTTC.

The chain recombines TRBV28 with TRBJ1-5; D uncertain. From germline, CDR1 is MDHEN and CDR2 SYDVKM. The CDR3 runs to 14 residues. Trimming took 8 bases from V and 3 from J, leaving 14 bases between them. CDR3 bases: TGTGCCAGCGTTAGGGTAGGTAACAATCAGCCCCAGCATTTT. Its protein is CASVRVGNNQPQHF.

This clone was seen only a few times. V usage is TRBV7-9 and J usage is TRBJ1-6; D remains ambiguous. This CDR3 has 14 amino acids. Germline lookup yields CDR1 SEHNR and CDR2 FQNEAQ (reference sequence). Trimming left V 5 bases short and J 7 bases short, with 12 bases between. The DNA of the CDR3 is TGTGCCAGCAGCCCACCCGGTGCAAATTCACCCCTCCACTTT. It translates to CASSPPGANSPLHF.

This clone has more than one count but fewer than ten. V and J are TRBV19 and TRBJ2-3, with a weak D call TRBD2 (5 bases). Germline CDR1 and CDR2: LNHDA and SQIVND (reference sequence). Trimming removed 4 bases from V and 1 base from J, with 12 bases in between. CDR3 size: 15 residues. The CDR3 loop is CASSTLLGGTDTQYF. The DNA for the CDR3 is TGTGCCAGTAGTACCCTACTCGGGGGCACAGATACGCAGTATTTT.

The chain has TRBV2 and TRBJ1-1, with 9 bases lining up with TRBD1. The junction had 8 bases not matched to a gene; V was cut back by 5 bases and J by 4 bases. Germline CDR1 SNHLY, CDR2 FYNNEI. This CDR3 has 15 amino acids. The chain's CDR3 is CASSPPTTGGTEAFF. CDR3 nucleotide sequence: TGTGCCAGCAGTCCACCTACGACAGGGGGCACTGAAGCTTTCTTT.

The rearrangement joins TRBV19 to TRBJ2-1; no definite D call. The V and J ends lost 8 bases and 0 bases respectively, with 11 bases between them. The CDR3 length is 14 residues. The germline V gene encodes CDR1 LNHDA and CDR2 SQIVND (reference sequence). The CDR3, as DNA: TGTGCCAGTTCCGCCCCTAGCTCCTACAATGAGCAGTTCTTC. This sequence encodes CASSAPSSYNEQFF.

This clone was counted a few times. V is TRBV19 and J is TRBJ1-5, with TRBD1 as a possible D gene (6 bases). The CDR3 is made up of 15 amino acids. Deletions cut 5 bases from V and 0 bases from J, with 11 bases between. Germline values: CDR1 LNHDA, CDR2 SQIVND (reference sequence). The CDR3 region is CASSEGQTSNQPQHF. The CDR3 DNA is TGTGCCAGTAGTGAAGGACAGACTAGCAATCAGCCCCAGCATTTT. Full variable domain (rest looked up from reference TRBV19 and TRBJ1-5): DGGITQSPKYLFRKEGQNVTLSCEQNLNHDAMYWYRQDPGQGLRLIYYSQIVNDFQKGDIAEGYSVSREKKESFPLTVTSAQKNPTAFYLCASSEGQTSNQPQHFGDGTRLSIL.

The gene calls are TRBV15 and TRBJ1-2; TRBD1 matches 8 bases. With V trimmed by 2 bases and J by 1 base, 12 bases remained unmatched. CDR3 size: 18 residues. Per germline, CDR1 LNHNV and CDR2 YYDKDF (reference sequence). This CDR3 reads CATSRWPGQAALNYGYTF. The CDR3 region has the DNA TGTGCCACCAGCAGATGGCCGGGACAGGCGGCTCTTAACTATGGCTACACCTTC.

The V and J genes are TRBV6-6 and TRBJ1-1, with 7 bases identical to TRBD1. In germline, CDR1 is MNHNY, CDR2 SVGAGI (reference sequence). The V gene end was trimmed by 7 bases and the J gene end by 3 bases; junction bases not matched to a gene: 8. The CDR3 covers 14 residues. The CDR3 DNA follows: TGTGCCAGCAAAGTTAGACAGGGTGACACTGAAGCTTTCTTT. This gives the protein CASKVRQGDTEAFF.

The chain employs TRBV5-1 and TRBJ1-4; 8 bases map to TRBD1. V was clipped by 4 bases and J by 4 bases; unmatched bases: 18. This CDR3 comprises 19 residues. Per germline, CDR1 SGHRS and CDR2 YFSETQ. The CDR3 DNA is TGCGCCAGCAGCCCCACTACTGGGAGCAGGGGGCGGGGTAATGAAAAACTGTTTTTT. Its translation is CASSPTTGSRGRGNEKLFF. Full variable domain (remainder filled in from reference TRBV5-1 and TRBJ1-4): KAGVTQTPRYLIKTRGQQVTLSCSPISGHRSVSWYQQTPGQGLQFLFEYFSETQRNKGNFPGRFSGRQFSNSRSEMNVSTLELGDSALYLCASSPTTGSRGRGNEKLFFGSGTQLSVL.

The V call is TRBV30, the J call TRBJ2-2; D perhaps matches TRBD2 (7 bases). Germline values: CDR1 GTSNPN, CDR2 SVGIG (reference sequence). V lost 3 bases to trimming and J lost 7 bases, with 27 bases between them. CDR3 size: 18 residues. CDR3 residues: CAWRGGLTRAGLGGELFF. The CDR3 nucleotides read TGTGCCTGGAGAGGGGGTTTGACCAGAGCGGGGTTAGGCGGGGAGCTGTTTTTT.

The table lists this clone with a count of one. The V call is TRBV5-5, the J call TRBJ2-6, with TRBD2 as a possible D gene (5 bases). Germline loops: CDR1 SGHKS, CDR2 YYEKEE (reference sequence). The CDR3 length is 15 residues. Trimming pared 2 bases from V and 7 bases from J, leaving 13 bases between. The chain's CDR3 is CASSLGVGRANVLTF. In DNA, the CDR3 is TGTGCCAGCAGCTTAGGAGTGGGGAGAGCCAACGTCCTGACTTTC.

The J gene is TRBJ1-4, the V gene TRBV30; maybe TRBD1 (5 bases). The V and J ends lost 6 bases and 1 base respectively, with 9 bases between them. The CDR3 sequence is 13 residues long. CDR1 and CDR2 from the germline V gene are GTSNPN and SVGIG (reference sequence). The CDR3 sequence: CACTRVTNEKLFF. The CDR3 coding sequence is TGTGCCTGTACCAGGGTAACTAATGAAAAACTGTTTTTT.

This clone was found a few times. The sample contains more than one DNA sequence encoding this CDR3. This chain links TRBV10-2 with TRBJ1-2; TRBD1 agrees at 8 bases. The CDR3 length is 16 residues. V gave up 6 bases and J gave up 8 bases; unmatched junction bases: 17. Germline V lookup: CDR1 WSHSY, CDR2 SAAADI. The CDR3 spells CASRMGTGPQVRGYTF. The DNA of the CDR3 is TGCGCCAGCAGGATGGGGACAGGACCCCAAGTAAGGGGCTACACCTTC.

The chain is built from TRBV4-1 and TRBJ2-4; tentatively, D is TRBD2 (5 bases). The V gene lost 0 bases and the J gene lost 1 base, with 16 bases spanning the gap. The CDR3 is 18 residues long. The germline CDR1 and CDR2 sequences are MGHRA and YSYEKL. The CDR3 loop reads CASSQDSGGLSAKNIQYF. The CDR3 coding sequence is TGCGCCAGCAGCCAAGATTCGGGCGGACTCTCTGCCAAAAACATTCAGTACTTC.

The chain carries TRBV7-2 and TRBJ2-7, with D possibly TRBD2 on 7 matching bases. The CDR3 is 14 residues long. The V gene's germline CDR1 is SGHTA and CDR2 FQGNSA. Trimming took off 3 bases at V and 6 bases at J, with 15 bases between the two ends. The chain's CDR3 is CASSLGGPQPEQYF. DNA for the CDR3: TGTGCCAGCAGCTTGGGGGGGCCGCAGCCCGAGCAGTACTTC. Supplemented by reference TRBV7-2 and TRBJ2-7, the full variable domain reads GAGVSQSPSNKVTEKGKDVELRCDPISGHTALYWYRQSLGQGLEFLIYFQGNSAPDKSGLPSDRFSAERTGGSVSTLTIQRTQQEDSAVYLCASSLGGPQPEQYFGPGTRLTVT.